Each of the 23 T cell receptor beta chains below was sequenced from the same sample in a study of chemoradiotherapy in HPV16-positive cancers. Generated by immunoSEQ multiplex PCR, the TCRdb table keeps only in-frame clones and is missing some. The sample consists of 7,500 to 8,000 clones, 75% to 85% of them appearing once. This material was acquired from a patient who underwent chemoradiotherapy. Receptor source: a human donor with HPV-associated anogenital cancer.

The V gene is TRBV7-2, the J gene TRBJ2-1; possible D gene TRBD1, 6 bases. Germline-derived CDR1 and CDR2 are SGHTA and FQGNSA. V shed 1 base and J shed 6 bases, with 16 bases lying between them. The CDR3 has 16 amino acids. The CDR3 protein is CASSLESQGPGNEQFF. DNA of the CDR3: TGTGCCAGCAGCTTAGAGAGCCAGGGGCCGGGCAATGAGCAGTTCTTC. The whole variable domain, filled in from reference TRBV7-2 and TRBJ2-1, reads GAGVSQSPSNKVTEKGKDVELRCDPISGHTALYWYRQSLGQGLEFLIYFQGNSAPDKSGLPSDRFSAERTGGSVSTLTIQRTQQEDSAVYLCASSLESQGPGNEQFFGPGTRLTVL.

V gene TRBV5-4 combines with J gene TRBJ2-3, with D possibly matching TRBD1 (5 bases). The CDR3 sequence is 16 residues long. The germline CDR1 and CDR2 sequences are SGHNT and YYREEE (reference sequence). V was trimmed by 4 bases and J by 0 bases, leaving 15 bases between them. CDR3 loop: CASSAQRTRSTDTQYF. CDR3 DNA: TGTGCCAGCAGCGCACAACGGACACGAAGCACAGATACGCAGTATTTT. Full variable domain (remainder filled in from reference TRBV5-4 and TRBJ2-3): ETGVTQSPTHLIKTRGQQVTLRCSSQSGHNTVSWYQQALGQGPQFIFQYYREEENGRGNFPPRFSGLQFPNYSSELNVNALELDDSALYLCASSAQRTRSTDTQYFGPGTRLTVL.

The DNA for the CDR3 is TGTGCCAGCAGCGTAATCTATCCCGGGGAGCTGTTTTTT. Amino acids: CASSVIYPGELFF. This chain joins TRBV9 and TRBJ2-2; D unresolved. This CDR3 spans 13 amino acids. The V gene's germline CDR1 is SGDLS and CDR2 YYNGEE. V was clipped by 1 base and J by 6 bases, with 7 bases between them.

The V call is TRBV30, the J call TRBJ1-2, with D perhaps TRBD1 (6 bases). V was trimmed by 4 bases and J by 3 bases, leaving 15 bases between them. The germline CDR1 and CDR2 sequences are GTSNPN and SVGIG (reference sequence). This CDR3 region has 14 residues. The CDR3 here is CAWTDSPADYGYTF. In DNA, the CDR3 is TGTGCCTGGACGGACAGCCCGGCGGACTATGGCTACACCTTC. Looking up the rest from reference TRBV30 and TRBJ1-2 gives the full variable domain: SQTIHQWPATLVQPVGSPLSLECTVEGTSNPNLYWYRQAAGRGLQLLFYSVGIGQISSEVPQNLSASRPQDRQFILSSKKLLLSDSGFYLCAWTDSPADYGYTFGSGTRLTVV.

CDR3 sequence reads: CASSLGLAEIYEQYF. The CDR3 nucleotides are TGTGCCAGCAGCTTGGGACTAGCGGAGATTTACGAGCAGTACTTC. The chain employs TRBV5-4 and TRBJ2-7; 9 bases align to TRBD2. V was clipped by 0 bases and J by 4 bases; unmatched bases: 5. The germline gives CDR1 SGHNT, CDR2 YYREEE (reference sequence). This CDR3 spans 15 amino acids.

The chain employs TRBV5-4 and TRBJ1-4; 7 bases are a match to TRBD1. In germline, CDR1 is SGHNT, CDR2 YYREEE (reference sequence). J was trimmed by 8 bases and V by 0 bases; bases with no gene match: 7. This CDR3 comprises 15 residues. CDR3 DNA sequence: TGTGCCAGCAGCTTGGTCGGCAGGGGGGAAGAAAAACTGTTTTTT. Protein product: CASSLVGRGEEKLFF.

The rearrangement joins TRBV7-2 to TRBJ2-7; 7 nucleotides match TRBD1. This CDR3 has 14 amino acids. Germline assignment: CDR1 SGHTA and CDR2 FQGNSA. V gave up 5 bases and J gave up 4 bases; unmatched junction bases: 8. CDR3 amino acids: CASSLTTGSYEQYF. The CDR3 bases are TGTGCCAGCAGCCTAACGACAGGGAGTTACGAGCAGTACTTC.

The V gene is TRBV5-6, the J gene TRBJ1-1, with D possibly being TRBD1 (5 bases). Trimming cost V 2 bases and J 5 bases, with 19 bases left between them. CDR3 length: 16 residues. In germline, CDR1 is SGHDT, CDR2 YYEEEE. Here the CDR3 DNA reads TGTGCCAGCAGCTTTAGTAGAAAGGGGCGGGGGACTGAAGCTTTCTTT. Its protein is CASSFSRKGRGTEAFF.

This chain connects TRBV30 to TRBJ1-3, with TRBD1 as a possible D gene (5 bases). The CDR3 is 14 residues long. Germline CDR1 GTSNPN, CDR2 SVGIG (reference sequence). V lost 3 bases and J 3 bases, leaving 12 bases between the germline ends. The CDR3 bases are TGTGCCTGGAGCCGGGACTCTTTTGGAAACACCATATATTTT. Its protein product is CAWSRDSFGNTIYF.

Here the CDR3 DNA reads TGTGCCAGCAGCGTAGTAGGGCAAACAGATACGCAGTATTTT. It encodes CASSVVGQTDTQYF. The genes are TRBV9 and TRBJ2-3; no reliable D call. V lost 0 bases, J lost 3 bases, and 8 bases lay in between. Germline V gene sequence: CDR1 SGDLS, CDR2 YYNGEE. This CDR3 spans 14 amino acids.

V gene TRBV6-1 combines with J gene TRBJ1-5; possibly TRBD1 for D (5 bases). V lost 7 bases, J lost 2 bases, and 12 bases lay in between. This CDR3 region has 14 residues. Germline CDR1 MNHNS, CDR2 SASEGT. Written as DNA, the CDR3 is TGTGCCAGCAACCTTTCAGGGCGCAATCAGCCCCAGCATTTT. It codes for CASNLSGRNQPQHF.

V gene TRBV6-5 combines with J gene TRBJ2-3; 8 bases line up with TRBD1. V was clipped by 6 bases and J by 5 bases; unmatched bases: 4. The CDR3 spans 13 residues. CDR1 MNHEY and CDR2 SVGAGI come from the germline V gene. The CDR3 region is CASRDRDEDTQYF. CDR3 DNA: TGTGCCAGCAGGGACAGGGATGAAGATACGCAGTATTTT.

The CDR3 reads CASSESPLQGDTEAFF. DNA for the CDR3: TGTGCCAGCAGTGAATCCCCGCTACAGGGGGACACTGAAGCTTTCTTT. The rearrangement links TRBV6-1 to TRBJ1-1; 8 bases align to TRBD1. V was pared by 2 bases and J by 3 bases, with 8 bases of the junction left unmatched. CDR1 is MNHNS and CDR2 is SASEGT in the germline V gene. This CDR3 spans 16 amino acids.

The chain employs TRBV9 and TRBJ2-5, with 7 bases identical to TRBD1. Germline CDR1 is SGDLS and CDR2 is YYNGEE. Losses at the gene ends were 4 bases for V and 2 bases for J; bases not matched to a gene: 5. CDR3 length equals 14 residues. The CDR3 is CASSSGQEQETQYF. CDR3 coding DNA: TGTGCCAGCAGCTCTGGACAGGAACAAGAGACCCAGTACTTC.

The chain recombines TRBV19 with TRBJ2-1; D gene unclear. V lost 0 bases to trimming and J lost 10 bases, with 13 bases between them. The CDR3 contains 14 residues. Germline-derived CDR1 and CDR2 are LNHDA and SQIVND (reference sequence). CDR3: CASSIEGSLREQFF. In DNA, the CDR3 is TGTGCCAGTAGTATAGAGGGCTCGCTCAGGGAGCAGTTCTTC.

The chain recombines TRBV5-1 with TRBJ2-1; 9 bases agree with TRBD2. The V gene's germline CDR1 is SGHRS and CDR2 YFSETQ. The CDR3 is 15 residues long. V lost 4 bases to trimming and J lost 6 bases; unmatched junction nucleotides: 8. The CDR3: CASSHASGAINEQFF. The DNA of the CDR3 is TGCGCCAGCAGCCATGCTAGCGGGGCCATCAATGAGCAGTTCTTC.

This chain uses TRBV27 with TRBJ1-3; D uncertain. V lost 6 bases and J 3 bases, leaving 9 bases between the germline ends. The length of the CDR3 is 13 residues. The germline V gene has CDR1 MNHEY and CDR2 SMNVEV (reference sequence). CDR3 in DNA: TGTGCCAGCAGAAAGGATTTTGGAAACACCATATATTTT. It is translated as CASRKDFGNTIYF.

CDR3 loop: CASSPDTTAYNEQFF. CDR3 DNA sequence: TGCGCCAGCAGCCCGGACACAACGGCCTACAATGAGCAGTTCTTC. The V gene is TRBV5-1, the J gene TRBJ2-1; tentatively, D is TRBD1 (5 bases). The CDR3 covers 15 residues. Germline CDR1 and CDR2: SGHRS and YFSETQ. The V end was cut by 4 bases, the J end by 2 bases, with 13 bases between.

J is TRBJ2-5 and V is TRBV18; weak D call: TRBD1 (5 bases). V lost 1 base and J lost 0, with 9 bases in between. The CDR3 sequence is 15 residues long. Germline CDR1 reads KGHSH; CDR2 reads LQKENI. CDR3 in amino acids: CASSPLRVNQETQYF. CDR3 DNA: TGTGCCAGCTCACCACTCAGGGTTAACCAAGAGACCCAGTACTTC.

The CDR3 is CASSPQGNTDTQYF. CDR3 nucleotide sequence: TGTGCCAGCAGCCCTCAGGGGAACACAGATACGCAGTATTTT. This chain links TRBV7-3 with TRBJ2-3; TRBD1 might be the D (6 bases). The V gene's germline CDR1 is SGHTA and CDR2 FQGTGA. The CDR3 runs to 14 residues. Deletions cut 5 bases from V and 2 bases from J, with 11 bases between.

The chain links TRBV6-1 to TRBJ1-5; TRBD1 is a possible D gene (5 bases). This CDR3 has 14 amino acids. The V end lost 3 bases, the J end lost 3 bases, and 9 bases lay between the germline ends. The germline CDR1 and CDR2 sequences are MNHNS and SASEGT. The CDR3 DNA reads as TGTGCCAGCAGTGAGGGGGGTTACAATCAGCCCCAGCATTTT. Translating gives CASSEGGYNQPQHF.

The chain couples TRBV2 to TRBJ1-2, with D perhaps TRBD1 (6 bases). Germline V gene lookup returns CDR1 SNHLY and CDR2 FYNNEI. This CDR3 has 13 amino acids. V was pared by 7 bases and J by 4 bases, with 13 bases between. CDR3 region: CASNQGRSYGYTF. CDR3 sequence (DNA): TGTGCCAGCAATCAGGGGAGGTCCTATGGCTACACCTTC.

This chain links TRBV10-3 with TRBJ2-7; D unclear. The V end was cut by 0 bases, the J end by 2 bases, with 8 bases between. Germline V CDR1 and CDR2: ENHRY, SYGVKD. The CDR3 runs 14 residues. In DNA, the CDR3 is TGTGCCATCAGTGAGTCAACGGTAGCCTACGAGCAGTACTTC. This sequence encodes CAISESTVAYEQYF.